This is a list of T cell receptor beta chains from one sample in a study of blood T cell repertoires in COVID-19. Clones were read by immunoSEQ multiplex PCR, and TCRdb kept only the in-frame ones, dropping some. The sample lists under 200,000 clones, roughly 90% occurring once. Specimen: peripheral blood. These receptors all stem from a man aged 50-60 years with acute or convalescent COVID-19. The CDR3 runs from the conserved cysteine through the conserved F or W. Fields, in order: clone size, J gene, V gene, D gene, CDR3 protein, CDR3 DNA. The D gene is left open where the match is weak. Size tells how often a clone was seen (once, few, many) or the class of an expanded clone, and some rows leave it out.

abundance: NA
j_gene: TRBJ1-2
v_gene: TRBV7-8
d_gene: NA
CDR3aa: CASSLGGQTGGPNLSYGYTF
CDR3nt: TGTGCCAGCAGCTTAGGGGGGCAGACAGGCGGGCCTAACCTATCCTATGGCTACACCTTC

abundance: NA
j_gene: TRBJ2-7
v_gene: TRBV3-1/TRBV3-2
d_gene: TRBD1
CDR3aa: CASSQVGRRGPYEQYF
CDR3nt: TGTGCCAGCAGCCAAGTGGGGCGCAGGGGGCCGTACGAGCAGTACTTC

abundance: NA
j_gene: TRBJ1-5
v_gene: TRBV7-9
d_gene: TRBD1
CDR3aa: CASSPWTGGGDQPQHF
CDR3nt: TGTGCCAGCAGCCCATGGACAGGGGGCGGGGATCAGCCCCAGCATTTT

abundance: NA
j_gene: TRBJ2-7
v_gene: TRBV5-4
d_gene: NA
CDR3aa: CASSPSVGGEQYF
CDR3nt: TGTGCCAGCAGCCCGTCGGTGGGGGGCGAGCAGTACTTC

abundance: NA
j_gene: TRBJ1-1
v_gene: TRBV10-3
d_gene: NA
CDR3aa: CAISEATGNTEAFF
CDR3nt: TGTGCCATCAGTGAAGCGACAGGGAACACTGAAGCTTTCTTT

abundance: NA
j_gene: TRBJ1-3
v_gene: TRBV10-3
d_gene: TRBD1
CDR3aa: CATRQGFSGNTIYF
CDR3nt: TGTGCCACCCGACAGGGCTTCTCTGGAAACACCATATATTTT

abundance: NA
j_gene: TRBJ2-2
v_gene: TRBV10-1
d_gene: NA
CDR3aa: CASSALKGADTGELFF
CDR3nt: TGCGCCAGCAGTGCACTTAAGGGAGCGGACACCGGGGAGCTGTTTTTT

abundance: NA
j_gene: TRBJ2-1
v_gene: TRBV11-2
d_gene: TRBD2
CDR3aa: CASSSQGLAGYNEQFF
CDR3nt: TGTGCCAGCAGCTCGCAAGGACTAGCGGGTTACAATGAGCAGTTCTTC

abundance: NA
j_gene: TRBJ1-3
v_gene: TRBV6-2/TRBV6-3
d_gene: NA
CDR3aa: CASSYGTTGNTIYF
CDR3nt: TGTGCCAGCAGTTACGGGACAACTGGAAACACCATATATTTT

abundance: NA
j_gene: TRBJ2-5
v_gene: TRBV28
d_gene: NA
CDR3aa: CASSSYQGLGETQYF
CDR3nt: TGTGCCAGCAGTTCGTACCAGGGGTTAGGAGAGACCCAGTACTTC

abundance: NA
j_gene: TRBJ2-6
v_gene: TRBV20-1
d_gene: NA
CDR3aa: CSASDRSGGAGANVLTF
CDR3nt: TGCAGTGCTAGTGATAGGTCTGGGGGCGCTGGGGCCAACGTCCTGACTTTC

abundance: NA
j_gene: TRBJ1-5
v_gene: TRBV5-4
d_gene: TRBD1
CDR3aa: CASSPGTGNQPQHF
CDR3nt: TGTGCCAGCAGCCCTGGGACAGGCAATCAGCCCCAGCATTTT

abundance: NA
j_gene: TRBJ1-4
v_gene: TRBV28
d_gene: NA
CDR3aa: CASSLSPDEKLFF
CDR3nt: TGTGCCAGCAGTTTATCCCCAGATGAAAAACTGTTTTTT

abundance: NA
j_gene: TRBJ2-5
v_gene: TRBV28
d_gene: NA
CDR3aa: CASRSDRIQETQYF
CDR3nt: TGTGCCAGCAGATCTGACAGAATACAAGAGACCCAGTACTTC

abundance: NA
j_gene: TRBJ2-1
v_gene: TRBV3-1/TRBV3-2
d_gene: TRBD2
CDR3aa: CASSRPGGGNEQFF
CDR3nt: TGTGCCAGCAGCCGGCCCGGGGGGGGCAATGAGCAGTTCTTC

abundance: NA
j_gene: TRBJ2-5
v_gene: TRBV5-8
d_gene: NA
CDR3aa: CASRRFGSFPETQYF
CDR3nt: TGTGCCAGCAGGCGGTTCGGTAGCTTCCCAGAGACCCAGTACTTC

abundance: NA
j_gene: TRBJ2-3
v_gene: TRBV30
d_gene: NA
CDR3aa: CAWSGGTPEDTQYF
CDR3nt: TGTGCCTGGAGTGGGGGGACTCCCGAAGATACGCAGTATTTT

abundance: NA
j_gene: TRBJ1-1
v_gene: TRBV19
d_gene: NA
CDR3aa: CASSIGGQNTEAFF
CDR3nt: TGTGCCAGTAGTATAGGGGGCCAGAACACTGAAGCTTTCTTT

abundance: NA
j_gene: TRBJ2-6
v_gene: TRBV28
d_gene: TRBD1
CDR3aa: CASSFTLKWSGRDRSSGANVLTF
CDR3nt: TGTGCCAGCAGTTTTACTTTGAAGTGGTCCGGCCGGGACAGAAGCTCTGGGGCCAACGTCCTGACTTTC

abundance: NA
j_gene: TRBJ2-7
v_gene: TRBV4-2
d_gene: TRBD2
CDR3aa: CASSQEGLAGGEQYF
CDR3nt: TGTGCCAGCAGCCAAGAGGGACTAGCGGGAGGCGAGCAGTACTTC

abundance: NA
j_gene: TRBJ2-6
v_gene: TRBV7-8
d_gene: NA
CDR3aa: CASSFRGASSGANVLTF
CDR3nt: TGTGCCAGCAGCTTTAGGGGCGCCAGCTCTGGGGCCAACGTCCTGACTTTC

abundance: NA
j_gene: TRBJ2-5
v_gene: TRBV9
d_gene: TRBD1
CDR3aa: CASSTRQGHEETQYF
CDR3nt: TGTGCCAGCAGCACTAGACAGGGACATGAAGAGACCCAGTACTTC

abundance: once
j_gene: TRBJ1-4
v_gene: TRBV6-2/TRBV6-3
d_gene: TRBD1
CDR3aa: CASSSSGTGDEKLFF
CDR3nt: TGTGCCAGCAGTTCCTCCGGGACAGGGGATGAAAAACTGTTTTTT

abundance: NA
j_gene: TRBJ2-5
v_gene: TRBV5-5
d_gene: TRBD2
CDR3aa: CASTRRTSGGAGETQYF
CDR3nt: TGTGCCAGCACCCGGAGGACTAGCGGGGGGGCAGGGGAGACCCAGTACTTC

abundance: NA
j_gene: TRBJ2-3
v_gene: TRBV7-2
d_gene: TRBD2
CDR3aa: CASSRLAGGNTDTQYF
CDR3nt: TGTGCCAGCAGCCGTCTAGCGGGAGGAAACACAGATACGCAGTATTTT

abundance: NA
j_gene: TRBJ1-1
v_gene: TRBV10-3
d_gene: TRBD1
CDR3aa: CAISERAGGVGTEAFF
CDR3nt: TGTGCCATCAGTGAGAGGGCAGGGGGCGTGGGCACTGAAGCTTTCTTT

abundance: NA
j_gene: TRBJ2-3
v_gene: TRBV28
d_gene: TRBD2
CDR3aa: CASSSRGEAGVGDTQYF
CDR3nt: TGTGCCAGCAGTTCTCGGGGGGAGGCGGGAGTGGGAGATACGCAGTATTTT

abundance: NA
j_gene: TRBJ2-1
v_gene: TRBV30
d_gene: TRBD1
CDR3aa: CAWTTNRGNNEQFF
CDR3nt: TGTGCCTGGACGACCAACAGGGGGAACAATGAGCAGTTCTTC

abundance: NA
j_gene: TRBJ2-1
v_gene: TRBV14
d_gene: TRBD2
CDR3aa: CASSQADGRVLYNEQFF
CDR3nt: TGTGCCAGCAGCCAAGCCGACGGGAGGGTCCTCTACAATGAGCAGTTCTTC

abundance: NA
j_gene: TRBJ2-3
v_gene: TRBV5-4
d_gene: NA
CDR3aa: CASSLKSDTDTQYF
CDR3nt: TGTGCCAGCAGCTTGAAGTCAGACACAGATACGCAGTATTTT

abundance: NA
j_gene: TRBJ1-1
v_gene: TRBV5-1
d_gene: NA
CDR3aa: CASSFQGGNTEAFF
CDR3nt: TGCGCCAGCAGCTTTCAGGGAGGGAACACTGAAGCTTTCTTT

abundance: NA
j_gene: TRBJ2-1
v_gene: TRBV7-9
d_gene: TRBD2
CDR3aa: CASSFAGGYNEQFF
CDR3nt: TGTGCCAGCAGCTTTGCGGGGGGCTACAATGAGCAGTTCTTC

abundance: NA
j_gene: TRBJ2-7
v_gene: TRBV15
d_gene: TRBD1
CDR3aa: CATSRRYAGTGAYEQYF
CDR3nt: TGTGCCACCAGCAGACGTTACGCCGGGACAGGAGCCTACGAGCAGTACTTC

abundance: NA
j_gene: TRBJ1-2
v_gene: TRBV10-3
d_gene: NA
CDR3aa: CATGGVGGNNYGYTF
CDR3nt: TGTGCCACGGGGGGGGTCGGAGGAAATAACTATGGCTACACCTTC

abundance: NA
j_gene: TRBJ1-1
v_gene: TRBV7-9
d_gene: NA
CDR3aa: CASSLIEAGAFF
CDR3nt: TGTGCCAGCAGCCTAATCGAGGCTGGAGCTTTCTTT

abundance: NA
j_gene: TRBJ2-7
v_gene: TRBV6-6
d_gene: NA
CDR3aa: CASSLGTPPYEQYF
CDR3nt: TGTGCCAGCAGTCTCGGGACACCTCCTTACGAGCAGTACTTC

abundance: once
j_gene: TRBJ2-1
v_gene: TRBV5-4
d_gene: NA
CDR3aa: CASSGGEDRYNEQFF
CDR3nt: TGTGCCAGCAGCGGGGGGGAGGACAGATACAATGAGCAGTTCTTC

abundance: NA
j_gene: TRBJ1-2
v_gene: TRBV14
d_gene: NA
CDR3aa: CASSQTGDIVASGYTF
CDR3nt: TGTGCCAGCAGCCAGACCGGGGACATTGTCGCTTCAGGCTACACCTTC

abundance: NA
j_gene: TRBJ1-1
v_gene: TRBV7-6
d_gene: TRBD1
CDR3aa: CASSLAGTANTEAFF
CDR3nt: TGTGCCAGCAGCTTAGCGGGGACAGCGAACACTGAAGCTTTCTTT

abundance: NA
j_gene: TRBJ2-7
v_gene: TRBV6-5
d_gene: TRBD2
CDR3aa: CASSFLAGESYEQYF
CDR3nt: TGTGCCAGCAGTTTTCTAGCGGGCGAAAGCTACGAGCAGTACTTC

abundance: NA
j_gene: TRBJ1-6
v_gene: TRBV6-5
d_gene: TRBD1
CDR3aa: CASSYLRDRENSPLHF
CDR3nt: TGTGCCAGCAGTTATCTTCGGGACAGGGAAAATTCACCCCTCCACTTT

abundance: NA
j_gene: TRBJ1-2
v_gene: TRBV19
d_gene: TRBD1
CDR3aa: CASSTRDRLYGYTF
CDR3nt: TGTGCCAGTAGTACCCGGGACAGACTCTATGGCTACACCTTC

abundance: NA
j_gene: TRBJ2-5
v_gene: TRBV9
d_gene: NA
CDR3aa: CASSVAGRWETQYF
CDR3nt: TGTGCCAGCAGCGTTGCAGGGCGGTGGGAGACCCAGTACTTC

abundance: NA
j_gene: TRBJ1-6
v_gene: TRBV5-4
d_gene: NA
CDR3aa: CASSFNARSSYSPLHF
CDR3nt: TGTGCCAGCAGCTTTAATGCCCGGAGTTCTTATTCACCCCTCCACTTT

abundance: NA
j_gene: TRBJ2-5
v_gene: TRBV7-2
d_gene: TRBD2
CDR3aa: CASSLWGSGGAETQYF
CDR3nt: TGTGCCAGCAGCTTATGGGGTAGCGGGGGGGCAGAGACCCAGTACTTC

abundance: NA
j_gene: TRBJ1-3
v_gene: TRBV12-5
d_gene: TRBD1
CDR3aa: CASGLQGAGGNTIYF
CDR3nt: TGTGCTAGTGGCCTACAGGGGGCTGGTGGAAACACCATATATTTT

abundance: NA
j_gene: TRBJ1-2
v_gene: TRBV16
d_gene: NA
CDR3aa: CASSQPPGGASGYTF
CDR3nt: TGTGCCAGCAGCCAACCTCCGGGGGGGGCGAGCGGCTACACCTTC

abundance: NA
j_gene: TRBJ2-5
v_gene: TRBV7-6
d_gene: NA
CDR3aa: CASSFRQQETQYF
CDR3nt: TGTGCCAGCAGCTTCAGGCAGCAAGAGACCCAGTACTTC

abundance: NA
j_gene: TRBJ2-3
v_gene: TRBV12-3/TRBV12-4
d_gene: TRBD1
CDR3aa: CASRWGGTGQYF
CDR3nt: TGTGCCAGCAGGTGGGGCGGGACAGGGCAGTATTTT

abundance: once
j_gene: TRBJ2-7
v_gene: TRBV7-9
d_gene: TRBD1
CDR3aa: CASSHRDRGNHEQYF
CDR3nt: TGTGCCAGCAGCCACCGGGACAGGGGAAACCACGAGCAGTACTTC

abundance: once
j_gene: TRBJ1-1
v_gene: TRBV30
d_gene: NA
CDR3aa: CAWSVQENTEAFF
CDR3nt: TGTGCCTGGAGTGTACAGGAGAACACTGAAGCTTTCTTT

abundance: NA
j_gene: TRBJ1-2
v_gene: TRBV5-4
d_gene: NA
CDR3aa: CASSPQSGRGDGYTF
CDR3nt: TGTGCCAGCAGCCCCCAAAGCGGCAGGGGAGATGGCTACACCTTC